This TCR beta chain originates from a study of regulatory T cells in long-lasting Graves disease. Whole-study results and caveats: Persistent disease favored TRBV28, TRBJ1-2 and TRBJ2-5.

Time point: newly diagnosed GD, antithyroid drugs for less than 3 months. PBMCs provided the RNA from which the TCR library was made. The patients were enrolled through endocrinology in Xi'an, China. EDTA tubes collected 7.5 to 9.5 milliliters of peripheral blood. V was clipped by 7 bases and J by 0 bases, with 7 bases between them. This CDR3 comprises 14 residues. Germline CDR1 is SNHLY and CDR2 is FYNNEI. Researchers made TCR beta libraries by using iRepertoire HTBI primers and running Arm-PCR on CDR3 regions. In TCRdb, the multiplex PCR reads were re-called with MiXCR into one record per CDR3 protein. This table has approximately 350,000 distinct CDR3 sequences, around 16% appearing once. This clonotype was picked up a small number of times. What it recognizes is unknown. In addition, the sample was reused for a study of T cells in Graves' hyperthyroidism and ophthalmopathy. In that study: Also found in blood were most expanded thyroid clonotypes above 0.001.

The material was peripheral blood mononuclear cells (PBMCs), obtained at new diagnosis, from a patient treated with antithyroid drugs. The TCR comes from a woman in her late teens or twenties with Graves disease. The chain carries TRBV2 and TRBJ1-6, with D perhaps matching TRBD1 (5 bases). CDR3 loop: CASNRFSYNSPLHF. The CDR3 region has the DNA TGTGCCAGCAACAGGTTCTCCTATAATTCACCCCTCCACTTT.